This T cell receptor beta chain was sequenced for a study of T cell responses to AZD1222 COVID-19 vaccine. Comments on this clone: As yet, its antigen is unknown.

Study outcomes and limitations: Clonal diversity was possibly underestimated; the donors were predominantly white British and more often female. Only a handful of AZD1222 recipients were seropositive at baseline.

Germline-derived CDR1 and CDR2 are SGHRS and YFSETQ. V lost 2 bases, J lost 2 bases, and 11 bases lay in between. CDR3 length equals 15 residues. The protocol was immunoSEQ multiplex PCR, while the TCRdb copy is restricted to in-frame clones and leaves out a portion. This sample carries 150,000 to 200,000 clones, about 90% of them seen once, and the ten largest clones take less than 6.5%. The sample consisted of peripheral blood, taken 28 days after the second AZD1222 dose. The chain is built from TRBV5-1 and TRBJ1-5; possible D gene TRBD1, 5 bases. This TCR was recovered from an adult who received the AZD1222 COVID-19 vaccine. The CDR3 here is CASSFGVTGNQPQHF. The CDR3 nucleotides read TGCGCCAGCAGCTTCGGGGTGACAGGCAATCAGCCCCAGCATTTT.